This entry lists 5 T cell receptor beta chains sequenced from one sample in a study of siplizumab effects on memory and regulatory T cells. The table came from immunoSEQ multiplex PCR; TCRdb's copy has only in-frame clones and leaves some out. The sample lists about 56,000 clones; 95% to 98% were seen once. The sample consisted of naive CD8+ T cells sorted from blood. All receptors come from a human donor in good health.

The chain uses TRBV7-8 and TRBJ1-2; D might be TRBD1 (5 bases). The CDR3 is 13 amino acids. V shed 4 bases and J shed 7 bases, with 13 bases lying between them. Per the germline V gene, CDR1 is SGHVS and CDR2 is FQNEAQ. The CDR3, as DNA: TGTGCCAGCAGCTCGGGGCAGAGTGGTGGCTACACCTTC. This encodes CASSSGQSGGYTF.

The V and J genes are TRBV4-1 and TRBJ2-4; D gene unclear. This CDR3 has 16 residues. Germline lookup yields CDR1 MGHRA and CDR2 YSYEKL. With 4 bases removed from V and 1 base from J, the gap between germline ends came to 14 bases. The CDR3 loop reads CASSPVYIEAKNIQYF. CDR3 in DNA: TGCGCCAGCAGCCCGGTGTATATCGAGGCCAAAAACATTCAGTACTTC.

The chain couples TRBV2 to TRBJ2-2; TRBD1 aligns across 7 bases. The junction had 0 bases not matched to a gene; V was cut back by 4 bases and J by 7 bases. This CDR3 has 12 residues. Germline CDR1 SNHLY, CDR2 FYNNEI. CDR3 sequence: CASSGQGGELFF. The CDR3 DNA reads TGTGCCAGCAGTGGACAGGGCGGGGAGCTGTTTTTT.

This chain uses TRBV25-1 with TRBJ2-7, with a possible D match to TRBD2 (5 bases). This CDR3 comprises 13 residues. V lost 7 bases and J lost 2, with 12 bases in between. The germline gives CDR1 MGHDK, CDR2 SYGVNS. CDR3 sequence reads: CASTTEVPYEQYF. The CDR3 DNA reads TGTGCCAGCACCACGGAGGTACCCTACGAGCAGTACTTC.

The chain links TRBV5-1 to TRBJ2-3, with D hard to call. The CDR3 runs to 16 residues. Germline V gene lookup returns CDR1 SGHRS and CDR2 YFSETQ. Trimming stripped 4 bases from V and 3 bases from J, with 18 bases between. The CDR3 spells CASSLGPVVATDTQYF. The CDR3 DNA follows: TGCGCCAGCAGCCTGGGTCCCGTTGTGGCGACAGATACGCAGTATTTT.